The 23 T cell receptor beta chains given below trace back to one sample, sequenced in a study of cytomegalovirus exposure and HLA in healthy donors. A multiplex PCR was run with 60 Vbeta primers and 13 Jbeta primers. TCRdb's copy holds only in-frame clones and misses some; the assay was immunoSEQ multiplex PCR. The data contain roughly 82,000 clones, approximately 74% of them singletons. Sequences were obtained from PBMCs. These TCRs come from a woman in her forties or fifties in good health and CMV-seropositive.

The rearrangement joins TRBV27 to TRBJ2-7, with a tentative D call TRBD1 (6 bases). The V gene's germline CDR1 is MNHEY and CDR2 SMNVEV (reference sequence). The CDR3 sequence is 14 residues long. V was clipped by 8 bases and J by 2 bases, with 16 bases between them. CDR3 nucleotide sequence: TGTGCCAGCGGATTCCGGGACAAAACCTACGAGCAGTACTTC. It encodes CASGFRDKTYEQYF.

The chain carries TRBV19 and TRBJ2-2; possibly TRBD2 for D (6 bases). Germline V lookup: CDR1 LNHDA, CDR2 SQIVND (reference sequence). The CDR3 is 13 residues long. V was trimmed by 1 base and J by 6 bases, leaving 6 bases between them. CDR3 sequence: CASSIGGAGELFF. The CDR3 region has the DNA TGTGCCAGTAGTATAGGGGGGGCCGGGGAGCTGTTTTTT.

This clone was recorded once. Here the CDR3 DNA reads TGTGCCAGTAGTCCTTCAACTAGGATCGCGTTCTTC. Its protein is CASSPSTRIAFF. This rearrangement joins TRBV19 to TRBJ2-1; D possibly corresponds to TRBD2 (5 bases). The ends were cut back, 5 bases at V and 15 bases at J, with 17 bases in the middle. The CDR3 consists of 12 residues. Germline lookup yields CDR1 LNHDA and CDR2 SQIVND (reference sequence).

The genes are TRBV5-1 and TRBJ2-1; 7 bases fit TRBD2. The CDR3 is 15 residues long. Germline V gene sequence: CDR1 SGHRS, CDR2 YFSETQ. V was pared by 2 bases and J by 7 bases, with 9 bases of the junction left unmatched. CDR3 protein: CASSFGGSKGNEQFF. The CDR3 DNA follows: TGCGCCAGCAGCTTTGGCGGGAGCAAAGGGAATGAGCAGTTCTTC.

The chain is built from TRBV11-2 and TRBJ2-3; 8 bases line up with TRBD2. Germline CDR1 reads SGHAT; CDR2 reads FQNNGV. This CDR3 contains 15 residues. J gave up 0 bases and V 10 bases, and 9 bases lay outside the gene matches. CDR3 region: CAILQRESSTDTQYF. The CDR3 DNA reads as TGTGCCATTCTTCAGCGGGAGTCTAGCACAGATACGCAGTATTTT.

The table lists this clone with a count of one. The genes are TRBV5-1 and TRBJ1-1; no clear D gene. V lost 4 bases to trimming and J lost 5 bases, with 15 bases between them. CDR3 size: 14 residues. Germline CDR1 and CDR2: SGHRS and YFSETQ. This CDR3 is CASSPRGLRTEAFF. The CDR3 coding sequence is TGCGCCAGCAGCCCGAGAGGCCTCCGGACTGAAGCTTTCTTT.

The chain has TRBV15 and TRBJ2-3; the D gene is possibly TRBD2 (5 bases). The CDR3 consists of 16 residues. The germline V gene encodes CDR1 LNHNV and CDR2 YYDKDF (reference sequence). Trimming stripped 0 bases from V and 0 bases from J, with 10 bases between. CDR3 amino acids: CATSRDPGESTDTQYF. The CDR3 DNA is TGTGCCACCAGCAGAGATCCCGGGGAGAGCACAGATACGCAGTATTTT.

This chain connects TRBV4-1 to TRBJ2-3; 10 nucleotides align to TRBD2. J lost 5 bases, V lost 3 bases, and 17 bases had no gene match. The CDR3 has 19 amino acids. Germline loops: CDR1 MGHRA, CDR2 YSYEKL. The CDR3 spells CASSHSEGTGTSVGDTQYF. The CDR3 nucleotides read TGCGCCAGCAGCCATTCGGAGGGGACCGGGACTAGCGTGGGAGATACGCAGTATTTT.

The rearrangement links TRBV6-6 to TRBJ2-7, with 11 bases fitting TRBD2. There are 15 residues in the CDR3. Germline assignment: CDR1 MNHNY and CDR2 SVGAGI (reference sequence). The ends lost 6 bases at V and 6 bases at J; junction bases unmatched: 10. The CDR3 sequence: CASRGTSGPHREQYF. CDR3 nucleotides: TGTGCCAGCAGAGGGACTAGCGGCCCTCATCGCGAGCAGTACTTC.

This CDR3 reads CSHEGGYGYTF. The CDR3 region has the DNA TGCAGTCACGAAGGCGGTTATGGCTACACCTTC. The rearrangement links TRBV20-1 to TRBJ1-2, with unresolved D. The CDR3 has 11 amino acids. Looked up from germline, CDR1 is DFQATT and CDR2 is SNEGSKA (reference sequence). The germline V and J ends were trimmed by 8 bases and 5 bases, with 12 bases remaining between them.

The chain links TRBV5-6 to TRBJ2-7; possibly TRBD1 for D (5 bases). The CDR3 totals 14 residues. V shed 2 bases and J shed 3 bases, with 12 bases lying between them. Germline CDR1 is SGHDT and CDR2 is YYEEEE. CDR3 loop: CASSFSTEFYEQYF. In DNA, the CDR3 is TGTGCCAGCAGCTTTTCGACAGAATTCTACGAGCAGTACTTC.

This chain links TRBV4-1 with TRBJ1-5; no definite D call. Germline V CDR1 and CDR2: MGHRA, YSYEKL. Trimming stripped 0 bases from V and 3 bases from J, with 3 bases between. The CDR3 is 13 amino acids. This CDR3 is CASSQDLNQPQHF. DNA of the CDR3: TGCGCCAGCAGCCAAGACCTCAATCAGCCCCAGCATTTT.

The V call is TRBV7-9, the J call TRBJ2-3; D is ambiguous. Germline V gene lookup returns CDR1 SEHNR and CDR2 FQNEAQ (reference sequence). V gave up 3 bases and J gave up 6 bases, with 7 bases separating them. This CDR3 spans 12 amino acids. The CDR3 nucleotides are TGTGCCAGCAGCTTTAACTCTGATACGCAGTATTTT. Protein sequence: CASSFNSDTQYF.

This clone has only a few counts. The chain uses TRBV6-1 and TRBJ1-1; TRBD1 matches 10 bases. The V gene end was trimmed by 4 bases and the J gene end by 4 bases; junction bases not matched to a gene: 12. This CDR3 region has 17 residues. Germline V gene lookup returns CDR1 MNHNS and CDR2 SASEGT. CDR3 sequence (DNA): TGTGCCAGCAGTGCCCTGACAGGGGGCGGGGGGGGCACTGAAGCTTTCTTT. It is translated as CASSALTGGGGGTEAFF.

This CDR3 reads CASRVYPDRVNTEAFF. The CDR3 nucleotides read TGTGCCAGCAGAGTTTACCCGGACAGGGTGAACACTGAAGCTTTCTTT. The chain links TRBV27 to TRBJ1-1, with 8 bases identical to TRBD1. V lost 6 bases, J lost 0 bases, and 9 bases stayed unmatched. The CDR3 contains 16 residues. Germline-derived CDR1 and CDR2 are MNHEY and SMNVEV (reference sequence).

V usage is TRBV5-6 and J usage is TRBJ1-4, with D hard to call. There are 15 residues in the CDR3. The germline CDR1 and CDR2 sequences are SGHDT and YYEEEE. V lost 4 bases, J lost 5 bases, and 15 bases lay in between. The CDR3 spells CASSPAIAGNEKLFF. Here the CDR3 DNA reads TGTGCCAGCAGCCCCGCAATCGCTGGCAATGAAAAACTGTTTTTT.

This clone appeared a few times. DNA for the CDR3: TGTGCCAGCAGCCAAGGTGTGTTGGGCGGGACTAGGGACACATACAATGAGCAGTTCTTC. It specifies CASSQGVLGGTRDTYNEQFF. The chain uses TRBV4-2 and TRBJ2-1, with 8 bases aligning to TRBD2. Trimming removed 1 base from V and 4 bases from J; junction bases left unmatched: 18. CDR3 size: 20 residues. CDR1 LGHNA and CDR2 YNFKEQ come from the germline V gene.

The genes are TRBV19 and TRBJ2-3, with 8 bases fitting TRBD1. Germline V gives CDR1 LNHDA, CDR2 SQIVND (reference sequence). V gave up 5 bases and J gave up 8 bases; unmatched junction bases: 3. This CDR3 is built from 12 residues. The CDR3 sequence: CASSEQGGTQYF. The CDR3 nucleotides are TGTGCCAGTAGTGAACAGGGGGGTACGCAGTATTTT.

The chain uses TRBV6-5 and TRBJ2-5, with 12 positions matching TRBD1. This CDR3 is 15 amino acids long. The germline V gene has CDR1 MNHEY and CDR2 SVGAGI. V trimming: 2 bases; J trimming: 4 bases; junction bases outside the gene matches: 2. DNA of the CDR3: TGTGCCAGCAGTTACGGGACAGGGGGCCGAGAGACCCAGTACTTC. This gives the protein CASSYGTGGRETQYF.

The CDR3 loop reads CASSFKRVETGELFF. The CDR3 DNA is TGTGCCAGCAGCTTTAAACGGGTCGAAACCGGGGAGCTGTTTTTT. The genes are TRBV7-8 and TRBJ2-2, with no clear D. The germline V and J ends were trimmed by 3 bases and 5 bases, with 13 bases remaining between them. CDR1 and CDR2 (germline): SGHVS, FQNEAQ. The CDR3 consists of 15 residues.

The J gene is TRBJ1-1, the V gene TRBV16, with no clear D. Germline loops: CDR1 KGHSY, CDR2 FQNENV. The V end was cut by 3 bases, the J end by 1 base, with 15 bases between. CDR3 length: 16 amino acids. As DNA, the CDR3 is TGTGCCAGCAGCCAGCCCTACGAGGGTGGGAACACTGAAGCTTTCTTT. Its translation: CASSQPYEGGNTEAFF.

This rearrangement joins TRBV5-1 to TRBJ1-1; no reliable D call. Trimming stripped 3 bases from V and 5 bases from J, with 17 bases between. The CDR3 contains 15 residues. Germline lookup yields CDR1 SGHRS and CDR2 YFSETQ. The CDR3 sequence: CASSSWSGGSTEAFF. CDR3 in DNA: TGCGCCAGCAGCTCGTGGAGCGGAGGGAGTACTGAAGCTTTCTTT.

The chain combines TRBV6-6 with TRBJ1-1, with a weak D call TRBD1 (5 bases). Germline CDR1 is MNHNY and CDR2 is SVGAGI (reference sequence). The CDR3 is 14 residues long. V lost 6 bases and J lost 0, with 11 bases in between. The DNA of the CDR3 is TGTGCCAGCAGCACCTGGGGCATGAACACTGAAGCTTTCTTT. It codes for CASSTWGMNTEAFF.